Below are 4 T cell receptor beta chains sequenced from a single sample in a study of OX40 agonist ivuxolimab in advanced cancers. Here immunoSEQ multiplex PCR was the method, and the copy in TCRdb shows in-frame clones only, minus some. The sample consists of 55,000 to 80,000 clones, about 81% of them appearing once. This material consisted of CD4+ or CD8+ T cells sorted from blood, taken in a trial of the OX40 agonist ivuxolimab. These receptors all stem from an adult with an advanced solid tumor such as melanoma, head and neck, liver or kidney cancer.

This clone occurred a few times. The rearrangement joins TRBV30 to TRBJ2-5; D not certain. V lost 3 bases and J 1 base, leaving 9 bases between the germline ends. This CDR3 has 13 amino acids. CDR1 GTSNPN and CDR2 SVGIG come from the germline V gene (reference sequence). The CDR3 sequence is CAWSKDFQETQYF. The CDR3 coding sequence is TGTGCCTGGAGCAAAGACTTCCAAGAGACCCAGTACTTC. The complete variable domain, with remaining parts taken from reference TRBV30 and TRBJ2-5, reads SQTIHQWPATLVQPVGSPLSLECTVEGTSNPNLYWYRQAAGRGLQLLFYSVGIGQISSEVPQNLSASRPQDRQFILSSKKLLLSDSGFYLCAWSKDFQETQYFGPGTRLLVL.

The V and J genes are TRBV5-6 and TRBJ1-1; D ambiguous. The V and J ends lost 0 bases and 1 base respectively, with 10 bases between them. The CDR3 consists of 15 residues. Per the germline V gene, CDR1 is SGHDT and CDR2 is YYEEEE. The CDR3 sequence is CASSLDGFPNTEAFF. CDR3 DNA sequence: TGTGCCAGCAGCTTGGACGGATTCCCGAACACTGAAGCTTTCTTT.

This clone was recorded only once. This chain connects TRBV11-2 to TRBJ1-3; D not resolved. The CDR3 spans 18 residues. V lost 0 bases and J 0 bases, leaving 15 bases between the germline ends. From germline, CDR1 is SGHAT and CDR2 FQNNGV. The CDR3 nucleotides read TGTGCCAGCAGCTTAGAGGGAGGGCTGCGGACCTCTGGAAACACCATATATTTT. Translation gives CASSLEGGLRTSGNTIYF.

The chain recombines TRBV5-5 with TRBJ1-6; no clear D. Trimming shortened V by 2 bases and J by 7 bases, and 4 bases separated the two germline ends. CDR1 and CDR2 from the germline V gene are SGHKS and YYEKEE (reference sequence). This CDR3 region has 12 residues. DNA for the CDR3: TGTGCCAGCAGCTTCCGCAATTCACCCCTCCACTTT. Amino acid sequence: CASSFRNSPLHF.